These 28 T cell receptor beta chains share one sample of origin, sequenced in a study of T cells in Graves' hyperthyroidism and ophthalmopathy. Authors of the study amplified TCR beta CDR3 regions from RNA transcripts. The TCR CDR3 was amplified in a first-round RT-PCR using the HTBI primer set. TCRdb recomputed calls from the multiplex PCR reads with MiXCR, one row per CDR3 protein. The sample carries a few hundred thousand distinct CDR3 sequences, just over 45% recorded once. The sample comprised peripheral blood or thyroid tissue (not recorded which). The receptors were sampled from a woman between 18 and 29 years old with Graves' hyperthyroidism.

In nucleotides, the CDR3 is TGTGCCAGTAGTATAGAGGGGACCCAGGTGTTCTTC. Encoded protein: CASSIEGTQVFF. The rearrangement joins TRBV19 to TRBJ2-1; D tentatively reads TRBD1 or TRBD2 (5 bases each). Trimming stripped 0 bases from V and 15 bases from J, with 12 bases between. Germline V CDR1 and CDR2: LNHDA, SQIVND (reference sequence). The CDR3 length is 12 residues.

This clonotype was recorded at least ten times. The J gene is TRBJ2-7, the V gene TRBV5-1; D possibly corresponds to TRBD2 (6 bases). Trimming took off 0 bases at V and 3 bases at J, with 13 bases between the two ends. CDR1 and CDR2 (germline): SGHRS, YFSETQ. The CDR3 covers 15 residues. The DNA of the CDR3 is TGCGCCAGCAGCTTGGATGACGGGAGAGGCTACGAGCAGTACTTC. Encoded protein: CASSLDDGRGYEQYF.

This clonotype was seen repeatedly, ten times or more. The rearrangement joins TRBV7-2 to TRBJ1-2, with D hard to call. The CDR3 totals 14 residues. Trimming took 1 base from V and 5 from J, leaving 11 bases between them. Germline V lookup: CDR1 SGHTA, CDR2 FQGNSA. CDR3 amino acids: CASSLDPYGYGYTF. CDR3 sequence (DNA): TGTGCCAGCAGCTTAGACCCATACGGATATGGCTACACCTTC.

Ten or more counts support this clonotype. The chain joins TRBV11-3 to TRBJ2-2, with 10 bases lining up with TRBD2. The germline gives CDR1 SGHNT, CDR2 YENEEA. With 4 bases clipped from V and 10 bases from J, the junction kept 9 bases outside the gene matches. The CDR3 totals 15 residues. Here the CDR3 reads CASSSRAGGREELFF. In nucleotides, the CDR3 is TGTGCCAGCAGCTCCAGAGCGGGAGGGCGCGAGGAGCTGTTTTTT.

This CDR3 reads CASRSDSGIGELFF. CDR3 DNA sequence: TGTGCCAGCAGGAGCGACAGCGGGATCGGGGAGCTGTTTTTT. The rearrangement joins TRBV2 to TRBJ2-2; 7 positions agree with TRBD2. This CDR3 is 14 amino acids long. Germline CDR1 reads SNHLY; CDR2 reads FYNNEI. V trimming: 6 bases; J trimming: 7 bases; junction bases outside the gene matches: 8.

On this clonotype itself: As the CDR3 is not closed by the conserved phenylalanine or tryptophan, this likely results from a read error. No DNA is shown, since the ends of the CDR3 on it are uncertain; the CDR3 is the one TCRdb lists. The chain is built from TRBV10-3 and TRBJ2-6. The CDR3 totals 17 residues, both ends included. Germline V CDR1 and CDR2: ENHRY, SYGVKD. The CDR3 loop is CAISEFTGSAGANVLVL.

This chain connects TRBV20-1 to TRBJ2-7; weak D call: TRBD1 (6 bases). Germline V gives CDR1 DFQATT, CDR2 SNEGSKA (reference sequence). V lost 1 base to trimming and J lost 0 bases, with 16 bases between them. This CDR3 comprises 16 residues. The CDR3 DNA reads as TGCAGTGCTAGAGCCAGGGGAGAGGGTAGCTCCTACGAGCAGTACTTC. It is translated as CSARARGEGSSYEQYF.

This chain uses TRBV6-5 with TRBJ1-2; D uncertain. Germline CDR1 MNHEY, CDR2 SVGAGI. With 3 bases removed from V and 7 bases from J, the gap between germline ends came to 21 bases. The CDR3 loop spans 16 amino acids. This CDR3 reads CASSYRTFLFNSGYTF. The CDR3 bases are TGTGCCAGCAGTTATCGGACCTTCCTTTTCAATTCTGGCTACACCTTC.

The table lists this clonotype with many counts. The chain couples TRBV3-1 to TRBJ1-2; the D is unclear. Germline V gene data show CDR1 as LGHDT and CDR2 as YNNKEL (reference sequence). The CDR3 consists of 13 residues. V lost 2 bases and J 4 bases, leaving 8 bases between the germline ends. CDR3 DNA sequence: TGTGCCAGCAGCCAACAGTCTCTCTATGGCTACACCTTC. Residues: CASSQQSLYGYTF.

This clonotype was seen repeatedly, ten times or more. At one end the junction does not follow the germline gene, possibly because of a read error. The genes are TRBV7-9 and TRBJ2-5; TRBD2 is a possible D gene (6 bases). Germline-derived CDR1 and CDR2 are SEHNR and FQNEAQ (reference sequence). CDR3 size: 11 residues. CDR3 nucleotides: TGTGCCAGCAGCTTAGGCCGGGACTTTCCCTTC. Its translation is CASSLGRDFPF.

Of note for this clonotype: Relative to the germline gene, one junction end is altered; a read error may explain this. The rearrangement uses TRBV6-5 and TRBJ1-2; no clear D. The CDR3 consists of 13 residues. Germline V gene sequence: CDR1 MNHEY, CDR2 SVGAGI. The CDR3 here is CAGSRASGYGYTF. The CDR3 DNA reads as TGTGCCGGCAGTCGAGCTAGTGGGTATGGCTACACCTTC.

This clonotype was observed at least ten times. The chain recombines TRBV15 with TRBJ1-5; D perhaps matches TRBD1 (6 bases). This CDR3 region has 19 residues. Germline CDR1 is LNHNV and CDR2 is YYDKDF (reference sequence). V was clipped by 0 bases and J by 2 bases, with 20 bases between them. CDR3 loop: CATSRDDGKGVWGNQPQHF. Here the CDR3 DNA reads TGTGCCACCAGCAGAGATGATGGTAAGGGGGTTTGGGGCAATCAGCCCCAGCATTTT. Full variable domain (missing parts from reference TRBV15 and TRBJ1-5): DAMVIQNPRYQVTQFGKPVTLSCSQTLNHNVMYWYQQKSSQAPKLLFHYYDKDFNNEADTPDNFQSRRPNTSFCFLDIRSPGLGDTAMYLCATSRDDGKGVWGNQPQHFGDGTRLSIL.

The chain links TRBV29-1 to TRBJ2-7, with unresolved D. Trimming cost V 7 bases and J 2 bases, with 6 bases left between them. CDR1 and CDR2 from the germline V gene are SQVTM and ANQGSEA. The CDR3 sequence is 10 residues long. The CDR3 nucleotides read TGCAGCGGGCGGACCTACGAGCAGTACTTC. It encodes CSGRTYEQYF.

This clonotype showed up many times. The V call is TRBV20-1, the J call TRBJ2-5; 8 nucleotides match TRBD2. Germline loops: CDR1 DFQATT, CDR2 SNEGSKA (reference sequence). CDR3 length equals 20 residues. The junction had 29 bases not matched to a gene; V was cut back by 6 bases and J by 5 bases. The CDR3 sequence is CSAVGGAGVRGTGARETQYF. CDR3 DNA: TGCAGTGCAGTGGGGGGAGCGGGGGTTAGGGGGACCGGCGCAAGGGAGACCCAGTACTTC.

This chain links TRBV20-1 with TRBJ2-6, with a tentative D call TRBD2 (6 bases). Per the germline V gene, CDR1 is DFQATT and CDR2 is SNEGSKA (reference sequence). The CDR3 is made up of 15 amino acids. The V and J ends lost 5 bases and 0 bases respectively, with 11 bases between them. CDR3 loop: CSASHGGSGANVLTF. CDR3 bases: TGCAGTGCTTCTCACGGGGGCTCTGGGGCCAACGTCCTGACTTTC.

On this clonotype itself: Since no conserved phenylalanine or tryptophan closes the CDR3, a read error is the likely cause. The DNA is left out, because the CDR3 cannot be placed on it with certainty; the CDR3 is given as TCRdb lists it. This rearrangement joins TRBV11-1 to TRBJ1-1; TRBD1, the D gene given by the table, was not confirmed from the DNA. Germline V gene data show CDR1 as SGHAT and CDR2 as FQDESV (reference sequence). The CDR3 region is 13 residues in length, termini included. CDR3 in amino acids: CASSRDGGTGAPY.

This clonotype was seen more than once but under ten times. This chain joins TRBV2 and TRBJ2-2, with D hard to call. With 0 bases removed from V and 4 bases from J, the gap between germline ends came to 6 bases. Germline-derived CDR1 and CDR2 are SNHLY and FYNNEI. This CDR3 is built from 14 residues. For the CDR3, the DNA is TGTGCCAGCAGTGAAGCGGTCGGCACCGGGGAGCTGTTTTTT. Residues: CASSEAVGTGELFF.

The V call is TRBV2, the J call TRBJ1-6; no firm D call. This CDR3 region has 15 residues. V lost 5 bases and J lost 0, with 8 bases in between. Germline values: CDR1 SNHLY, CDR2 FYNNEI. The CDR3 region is CASSLNSSYNSPLHF. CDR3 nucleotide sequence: TGTGCCAGCAGTCTTAATAGCTCCTATAATTCACCCCTCCACTTT.

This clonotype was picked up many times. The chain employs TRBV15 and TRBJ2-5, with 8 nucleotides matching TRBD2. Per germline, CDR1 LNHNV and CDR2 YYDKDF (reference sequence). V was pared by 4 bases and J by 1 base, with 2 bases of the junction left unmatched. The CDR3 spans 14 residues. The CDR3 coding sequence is TGTGCCACCAGCATTAGCGGGACCCAAGAGACCCAGTACTTC. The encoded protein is CATSISGTQETQYF.

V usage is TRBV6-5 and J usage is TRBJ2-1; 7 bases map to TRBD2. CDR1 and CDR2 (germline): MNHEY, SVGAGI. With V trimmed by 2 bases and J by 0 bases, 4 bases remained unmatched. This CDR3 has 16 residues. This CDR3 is CASSYRTSFSYNEQFF. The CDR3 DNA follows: TGTGCCAGCAGTTACAGGACTAGTTTCTCCTACAATGAGCAGTTCTTC.

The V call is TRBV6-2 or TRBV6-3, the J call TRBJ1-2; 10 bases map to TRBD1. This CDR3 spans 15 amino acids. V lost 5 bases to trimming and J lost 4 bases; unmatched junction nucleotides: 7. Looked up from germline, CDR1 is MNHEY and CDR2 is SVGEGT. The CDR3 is CASSTGQGRLYGYTF. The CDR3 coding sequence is TGTGCCAGCAGTACGGGACAGGGGCGGCTCTATGGCTACACCTTC.

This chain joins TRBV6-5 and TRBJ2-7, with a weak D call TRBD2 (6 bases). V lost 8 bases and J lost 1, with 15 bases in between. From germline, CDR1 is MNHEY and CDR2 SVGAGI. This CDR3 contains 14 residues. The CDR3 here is CASGNRGKSYEQYF. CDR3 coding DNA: TGTGCCAGCGGGAACCGGGGGAAGTCCTACGAGCAGTACTTC.

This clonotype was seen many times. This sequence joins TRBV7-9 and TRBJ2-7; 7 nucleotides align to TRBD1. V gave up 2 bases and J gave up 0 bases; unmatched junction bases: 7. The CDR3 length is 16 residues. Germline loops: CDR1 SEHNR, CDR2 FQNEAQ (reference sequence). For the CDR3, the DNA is TGTGCCAGCAGCTTATCCCGGGACAGCCTCTCCTACGAGCAGTACTTC. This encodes CASSLSRDSLSYEQYF.

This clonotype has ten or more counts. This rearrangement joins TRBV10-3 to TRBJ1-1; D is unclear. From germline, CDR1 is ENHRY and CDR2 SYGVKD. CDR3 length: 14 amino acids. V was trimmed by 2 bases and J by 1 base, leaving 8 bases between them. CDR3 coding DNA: TGTGCCATCAGTGAGGATACTGGGAACACTGAAGCTTTCTTT. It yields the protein CAISEDTGNTEAFF.

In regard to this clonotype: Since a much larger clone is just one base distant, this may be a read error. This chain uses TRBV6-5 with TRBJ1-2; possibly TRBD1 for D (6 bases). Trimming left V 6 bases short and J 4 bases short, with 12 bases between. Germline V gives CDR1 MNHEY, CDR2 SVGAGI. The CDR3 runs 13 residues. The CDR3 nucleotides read TGTGCCAGCAGCGGGGGCGGTTTCTATGGCTACACCTTC. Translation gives CASSGGGFYGYTF.

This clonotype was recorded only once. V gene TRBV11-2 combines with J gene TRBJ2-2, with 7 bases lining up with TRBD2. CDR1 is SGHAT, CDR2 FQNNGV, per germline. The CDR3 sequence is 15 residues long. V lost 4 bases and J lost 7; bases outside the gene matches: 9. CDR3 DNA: TGTGCCAGCAGCTCCCAGGTCTGGGGGGGCGGGGAGCTGTTTTTT. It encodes CASSSQVWGGGELFF.

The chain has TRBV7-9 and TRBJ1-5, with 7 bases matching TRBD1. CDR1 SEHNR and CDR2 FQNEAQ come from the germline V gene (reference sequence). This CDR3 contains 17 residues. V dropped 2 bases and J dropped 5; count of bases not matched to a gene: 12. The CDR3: CASSLRRGDSYYQPQHF. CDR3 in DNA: TGTGCCAGCAGCTTACGGCGGGGGGACAGCTATTATCAGCCCCAGCATTTT.

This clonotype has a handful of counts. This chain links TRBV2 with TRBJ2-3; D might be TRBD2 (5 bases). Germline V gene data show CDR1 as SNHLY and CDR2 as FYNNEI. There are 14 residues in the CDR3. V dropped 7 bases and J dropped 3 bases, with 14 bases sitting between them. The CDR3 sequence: CASTSRAPTDTQYF. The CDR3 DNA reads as TGTGCCAGCACTTCGCGGGCTCCAACAGATACGCAGTATTTT. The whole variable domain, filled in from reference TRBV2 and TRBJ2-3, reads EPEVTQTPSHQVTQMGQEVILRCVPISNHLYFYWYRQILGQKVEFLVSFYNNEISEKSEIFDDQFSVERPDGSNFTLKIRSTKLEDSAMYFCASTSRAPTDTQYFGPGTRLTVL.